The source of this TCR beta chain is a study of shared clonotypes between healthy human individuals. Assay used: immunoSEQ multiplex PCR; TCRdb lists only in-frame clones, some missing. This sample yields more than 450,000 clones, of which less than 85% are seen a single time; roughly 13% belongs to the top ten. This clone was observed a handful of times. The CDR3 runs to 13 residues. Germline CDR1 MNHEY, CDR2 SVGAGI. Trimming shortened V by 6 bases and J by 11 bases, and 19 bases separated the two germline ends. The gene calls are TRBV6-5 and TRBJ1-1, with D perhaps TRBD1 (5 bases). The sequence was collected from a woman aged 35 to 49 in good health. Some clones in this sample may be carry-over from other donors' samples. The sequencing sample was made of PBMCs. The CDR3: CASSQRRREGAFF. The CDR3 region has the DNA TGTGCCAGCAGCCAAAGGCGCAGGGAAGGCGCTTTCTTT.